The 23 T cell receptor beta chains below were found in one sample sequenced in a study of blood T cell repertoires in COVID-19. Profiled with immunoSEQ multiplex PCR; TCRdb holds only in-frame clones, not every one. The table has 300,000 to 400,000 clones, around 90% seen once. Sequencing was performed on peripheral blood. The receptor set was obtained from a man aged 25 to 40 with COVID-19, enrolled during active disease.

The chain links TRBV6-1 to TRBJ2-7; D may be TRBD1 (6 bases). The CDR3 length is 15 residues. V gave up 1 base and J gave up 6 bases, with 16 bases separating them. Germline V gives CDR1 MNHNS, CDR2 SASEGT. CDR3 sequence reads: CASSEDWTVLGEQYF. CDR3 bases: TGTGCCAGCAGTGAAGATTGGACAGTGCTGGGCGAGCAGTACTTC.

The chain links TRBV3-1 (or the pseudogene TRBV3-2) to TRBJ2-3; 9 nucleotides match TRBD2. The CDR3 runs to 17 residues. The V gene end was trimmed by 6 bases and the J gene end by 3 bases; junction bases not matched to a gene: 13. Per germline, CDR1 LGHDT and CDR2 YNNKEL (reference sequence). The CDR3 protein is CASSHGRLAEGTDTQYF. CDR3 DNA: TGTGCCAGCAGTCACGGCCGACTAGCGGAGGGGACAGATACGCAGTATTTT.

The chain joins TRBV16 to TRBJ2-7, with 11 bases that match TRBD1. Germline CDR1 KGHSY, CDR2 FQNENV. V shed 1 base, J shed 7 bases, and the junction held 6 bases outside the gene matches. The CDR3 spans 15 residues. For the CDR3, the DNA is TGTGCCAGCAGCCAATGGGGACAGGGGGAGAGGGAGCAGTACTTC. Protein sequence: CASSQWGQGEREQYF.

In this sample, this clone turned up once. The chain links TRBV15 to TRBJ2-2, with 9 positions matching TRBD1. The germline V gene encodes CDR1 LNHNV and CDR2 YYDKDF (reference sequence). Trimming at V came to 2 bases and at J to 4 bases, leaving 2 bases not matched to a gene. The CDR3 consists of 15 residues. CDR3 nucleotide sequence: TGTGCCACCAGCAGACCGACAGGGGGCACCGGGGAGCTGTTTTTT. Amino acids: CATSRPTGGTGELFF.

This clone occurred once. The V gene is TRBV30, the J gene TRBJ2-1; perhaps TRBD1 as D (6 bases). This CDR3 has 12 amino acids. CDR1 is GTSNPN, CDR2 SVGIG, per germline (reference sequence). V dropped 6 bases and J dropped 1 base, with 7 bases sitting between them. CDR3 region: CACGQSYNEQFF. The CDR3 nucleotides read TGTGCCTGCGGACAGTCCTACAATGAGCAGTTCTTC. Full variable domain (outside the CDR3, taken from reference TRBV30 and TRBJ2-1): SQTIHQWPATLVQPVGSPLSLECTVEGTSNPNLYWYRQAAGRGLQLLFYSVGIGQISSEVPQNLSASRPQDRQFILSSKKLLLSDSGFYLCACGQSYNEQFFGPGTRLTVL.

The chain links TRBV6-2 or TRBV6-3 to TRBJ1-2; 7 bases agree with TRBD1. The V segment lost 3 bases and the J segment 7 bases; nucleotides outside the gene matches: 11. CDR1 is MNHEY and CDR2 is SVGEGT in the germline V gene. The CDR3 consists of 15 residues. The CDR3, as DNA: TGTGCCAGCAGTTATCCCGGGACAGTTTCGCGTGGCTACACCTTC. Translation gives CASSYPGTVSRGYTF.

The CDR3 sequence: CASSSVSGSNYGYTF. DNA for the CDR3: TGTGCCAGCAGTTCGGTCAGCGGTTCTAACTATGGCTACACCTTC. The chain employs TRBV28 and TRBJ1-2; D uncertain. There are 15 residues in the CDR3. Trimming stripped 4 bases from V and 0 bases from J, with 12 bases between. Germline CDR1 and CDR2: MDHEN and SYDVKM.

The chain recombines TRBV25-1 with TRBJ1-1; no clear D gene. Trimming removed 5 bases from V and 2 bases from J, with 18 bases in between. CDR1 is MGHDK and CDR2 is SYGVNS in the germline V gene. This CDR3 comprises 16 residues. The CDR3 DNA follows: TGTGCCAGCAGTAGTAATCCACAAGTAAAAAACACTGAAGCTTTCTTT. It is translated as CASSSNPQVKNTEAFF.

The CDR3 sequence is CASSFGGATDTQYF. In DNA form, the CDR3 reads TGTGCCAGCAGCTTCGGGGGGGCAACAGATACGCAGTATTTT. The rearrangement links TRBV7-3 to TRBJ2-3; 8 bases line up with TRBD2. The CDR3 loop spans 14 amino acids. The germline CDR1 and CDR2 sequences are SGHTA and FQGTGA. Unmatched junction bases numbered 2, after V lost 3 bases and J lost 3 bases.

V is TRBV19 and J is TRBJ2-2; 7 nucleotides line up with TRBD1. V was pared by 3 bases and J by 0 bases, with 1 base of the junction left unmatched. Germline V lookup: CDR1 LNHDA, CDR2 SQIVND (reference sequence). This CDR3 has 15 amino acids. The CDR3 reads CASSIGTANTGELFF. The CDR3 DNA is TGTGCCAGTAGTATCGGGACAGCGAACACCGGGGAGCTGTTTTTT. The entire variable domain, with the rest obtained from reference TRBV19 and TRBJ2-2, is as follows: DGGITQSPKYLFRKEGQNVTLSCEQNLNHDAMYWYRQDPGQGLRLIYYSQIVNDFQKGDIAEGYSVSREKKESFPLTVTSAQKNPTAFYLCASSIGTANTGELFFGEGSRLTVL.

This chain connects TRBV21-1 to TRBJ2-7; the D call in the table, TRBD1, was not verified against the DNA. TRBV21-1 constitutes a pseudogene. The CDR3 length is 13 residues. DNA of the CDR3: TGTGCCAGCAAGACCGGACAGGGAGCCGAGCAGTACTTC. It specifies CASKTGQGAEQYF.

This chain connects TRBV18 to TRBJ2-3; possible D gene TRBD1, 6 bases. Trimming left V 3 bases short and J 4 bases short, with 14 bases between. Germline values: CDR1 KGHSH, CDR2 LQKENI. The CDR3 extends over 15 amino acids. CDR3 amino acids: CASSPLQGSADTQYF. The DNA for the CDR3 is TGTGCCAGCTCACCTCTACAGGGATCGGCAGATACGCAGTATTTT.

The CDR3 sequence: CATSRLPGTGELFF. In DNA form, the CDR3 reads TGTGCCACCAGCAGACTGCCGGGAACCGGGGAGCTGTTTTTT. The chain couples TRBV15 to TRBJ2-2; D may be TRBD2 (5 bases). Germline CDR1 LNHNV, CDR2 YYDKDF (reference sequence). Trimming removed 2 bases at V and 5 bases at J, with 9 bases between. The CDR3 runs 14 residues.

The gene calls are TRBV7-8 and TRBJ2-1; D is uncertain. The CDR3 loop spans 14 amino acids. Per germline, CDR1 SGHVS and CDR2 FQNEAQ. The germline V and J ends were trimmed by 3 bases and 7 bases, with 13 bases remaining between them. CDR3 sequence (DNA): TGTGCCAGCAGCTTCCCCAACGGTAAGAATGAGCAGTTCTTC. Its translation: CASSFPNGKNEQFF.

This rearrangement joins TRBV7-2 to TRBJ1-2; TRBD1 aligns across 10 bases. The CDR3 covers 14 residues. The germline CDR1 and CDR2 sequences are SGHTA and FQGNSA. The V and J ends lost 3 bases and 5 bases, in that order; junction bases with no gene match: 3. The CDR3 DNA sequence: TGTGCCAGCAGCTTCCCGGGACAGGGGTATGGCTACACCTTC. This translates into CASSFPGQGYGYTF.

This chain uses TRBV19 with TRBJ2-1; the D gene is possibly TRBD2 (6 bases). This CDR3 is 15 amino acids long. In germline, CDR1 is LNHDA, CDR2 SQIVND (reference sequence). The ends were cut back, 1 base at V and 6 bases at J, with 13 bases in the middle. The CDR3 bases are TGTGCCAGTAGTATAGTACACTGGGGGGTCAATGAGCAGTTCTTC. Encoded protein: CASSIVHWGVNEQFF.

The J gene is TRBJ1-3, the V gene TRBV19; maybe TRBD1 (6 bases). CDR3 size: 16 residues. Per the germline V gene, CDR1 is LNHDA and CDR2 is SQIVND (reference sequence). Trimming left V 5 bases short and J 0 bases short, with 14 bases between. The CDR3 loop reads CASSEMDSNSGNTIYF. DNA for the CDR3: TGTGCCAGTAGTGAAATGGACAGTAACTCTGGAAACACCATATATTTT.

This chain links TRBV4-1 with TRBJ2-7, with a tentative D call TRBD1 (7 bases). The germline CDR1 and CDR2 sequences are MGHRA and YSYEKL. The CDR3 totals 15 residues. V gave up 4 bases and J gave up 2 bases, with 15 bases separating them. The CDR3 loop reads CASSLEQGTAYEQYF. DNA of the CDR3: TGCGCCAGCAGCCTAGAACAGGGGACTGCCTACGAGCAGTACTTC.

V and J are TRBV4-1 and TRBJ1-2; TRBD1 matches 7 bases. V was clipped by 1 base and J by 0 bases; unmatched bases: 11. This CDR3 spans 18 amino acids. Looked up from germline, CDR1 is MGHRA and CDR2 is YSYEKL. The CDR3 region has the DNA TGCGCCAGCAGCCAAGCCGGGACAGACGCTCGAGCTAACTATGGCTACACCTTC. Its protein product is CASSQAGTDARANYGYTF.

This chain links TRBV28 with TRBJ1-1; D remains ambiguous. CDR3 length: 12 residues. Trimming pared 3 bases from V and 1 base from J, leaving 3 bases between. Germline CDR1 and CDR2: MDHEN and SYDVKM. CDR3 coding DNA: TGTGCCAGCAGTTTCCAGAACACTGAAGCTTTCTTT. As protein: CASSFQNTEAFF.

The chain couples TRBV7-2 to TRBJ2-5, with D perhaps TRBD2 (5 bases). The CDR3 loop spans 14 amino acids. Trimming took 5 bases from V and 0 from J, leaving 10 bases between them. From germline, CDR1 is SGHTA and CDR2 FQGNSA. In DNA form, the CDR3 reads TGTGCCAGCAGCCCTAGAGGGCACCAAGAGACCCAGTACTTC. Residues: CASSPRGHQETQYF. The full variable domain, with the rest looked up from reference TRBV7-2 and TRBJ2-5, is GAGVSQSPSNKVTEKGKDVELRCDPISGHTALYWYRQSLGQGLEFLIYFQGNSAPDKSGLPSDRFSAERTGGSVSTLTIQRTQQEDSAVYLCASSPRGHQETQYFGPGTRLLVL.

The table lists this clone with a count of one. J is TRBJ1-2 and V is TRBV28; D gene ambiguous. Germline V gives CDR1 MDHEN, CDR2 SYDVKM. The CDR3 totals 17 residues. Trimming pared 6 bases from V and 6 bases from J, leaving 26 bases between. In nucleotides, the CDR3 is TGTGCCAGCAGCCCCTCGGGGATGTTTATTTATACGGATGGCTACACCTTC. Its protein is CASSPSGMFIYTDGYTF.

In the case of this clone: A read error may account for a junction end that differs from germline. The J gene is TRBJ1-5, the V gene TRBV20-1; TRBD1 matches at 9 bases. Germline values: CDR1 DFQATT, CDR2 SNEGSKA (reference sequence). The CDR3 extends over 15 amino acids. The CDR3 loop reads CSASPGTGNYQAQHF. The DNA for the CDR3 is TGCAGTGCTAGTCCCGGGACAGGGAACTATCAGGCCCAGCATTTT.